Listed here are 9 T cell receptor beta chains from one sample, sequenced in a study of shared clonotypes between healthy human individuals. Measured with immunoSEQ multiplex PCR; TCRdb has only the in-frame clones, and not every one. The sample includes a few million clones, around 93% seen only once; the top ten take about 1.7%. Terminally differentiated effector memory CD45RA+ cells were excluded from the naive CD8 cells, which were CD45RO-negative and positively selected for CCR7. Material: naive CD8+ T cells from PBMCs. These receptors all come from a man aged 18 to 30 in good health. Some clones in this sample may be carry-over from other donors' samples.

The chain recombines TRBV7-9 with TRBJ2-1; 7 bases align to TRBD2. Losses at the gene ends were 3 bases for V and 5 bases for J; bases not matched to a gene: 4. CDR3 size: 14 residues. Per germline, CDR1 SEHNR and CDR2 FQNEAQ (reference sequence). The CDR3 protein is CASSFPSGNNEQFF. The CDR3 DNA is TGTGCCAGCAGCTTTCCTAGCGGAAACAATGAGCAGTTCTTC.

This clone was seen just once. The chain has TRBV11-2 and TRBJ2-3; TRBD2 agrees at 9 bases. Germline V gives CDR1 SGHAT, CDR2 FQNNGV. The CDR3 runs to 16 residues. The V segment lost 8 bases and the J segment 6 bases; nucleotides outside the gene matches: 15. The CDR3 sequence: CASGTGAGGRKDTQYF. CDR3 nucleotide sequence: TGTGCCAGCGGCACAGGGGCGGGAGGGCGAAAGGATACGCAGTATTTT.

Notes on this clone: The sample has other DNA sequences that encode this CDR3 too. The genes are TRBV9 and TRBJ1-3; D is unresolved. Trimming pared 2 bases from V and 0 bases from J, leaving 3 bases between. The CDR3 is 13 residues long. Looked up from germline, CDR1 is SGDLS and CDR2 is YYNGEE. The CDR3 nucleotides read TGTGCCAGCAGCGTGGGCTCTGGAAACACCATATATTTT. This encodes CASSVGSGNTIYF. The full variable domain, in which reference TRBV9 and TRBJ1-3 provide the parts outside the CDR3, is DSGVTQTPKHLITATGQRVTLRCSPRSGDLSVYWYQQSLDQGLQFLIQYYNGEERAKGNILERFSAQQFPDLHSELNLSSLELGDSALYFCASSVGSGNTIYFGEGSWLTVV.

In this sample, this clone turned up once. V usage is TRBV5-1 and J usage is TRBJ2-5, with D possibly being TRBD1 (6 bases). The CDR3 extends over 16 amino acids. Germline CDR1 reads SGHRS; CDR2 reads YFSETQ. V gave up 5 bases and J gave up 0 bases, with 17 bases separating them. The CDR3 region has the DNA TGCGCCAGCAGGCCCGGACAGACCGCCTACCAAGAGACCCAGTACTTC. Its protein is CASRPGQTAYQETQYF.

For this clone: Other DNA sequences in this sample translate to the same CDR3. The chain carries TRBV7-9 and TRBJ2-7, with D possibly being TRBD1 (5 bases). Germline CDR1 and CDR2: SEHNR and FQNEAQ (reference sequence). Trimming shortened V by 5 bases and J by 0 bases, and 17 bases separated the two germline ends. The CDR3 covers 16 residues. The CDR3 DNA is TGTGCCAGCAGCGGACGGACAAGGGGCAACTCCTACGAGCAGTACTTC. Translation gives CASSGRTRGNSYEQYF.

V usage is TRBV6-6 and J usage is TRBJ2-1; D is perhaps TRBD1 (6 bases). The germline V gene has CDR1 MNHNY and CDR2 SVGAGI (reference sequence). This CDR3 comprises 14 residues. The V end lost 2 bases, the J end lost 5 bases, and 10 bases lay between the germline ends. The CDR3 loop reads CASSYVQGNNEQFF. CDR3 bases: TGTGCCAGCAGTTACGTACAGGGAAACAATGAGCAGTTCTTC.

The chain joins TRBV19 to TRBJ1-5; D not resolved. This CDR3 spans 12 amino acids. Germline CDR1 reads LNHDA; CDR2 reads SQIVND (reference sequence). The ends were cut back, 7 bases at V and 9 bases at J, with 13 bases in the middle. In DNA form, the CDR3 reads TGTGCCAGTACCCTTGGGAGCGGGCCCCAGCATTTT. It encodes CASTLGSGPQHF.

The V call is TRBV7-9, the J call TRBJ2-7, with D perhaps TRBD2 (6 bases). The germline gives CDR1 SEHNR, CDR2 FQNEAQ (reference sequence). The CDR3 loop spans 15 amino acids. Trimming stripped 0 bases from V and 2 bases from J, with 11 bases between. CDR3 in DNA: TGTGCCAGCAGCTTAGCGGGACTTTCAACCTACGAGCAGTACTTC. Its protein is CASSLAGLSTYEQYF. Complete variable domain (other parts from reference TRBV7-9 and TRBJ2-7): DTGVSQNPRHKITKRGQNVTFRCDPISEHNRLYWYRQTLGQGPEFLTYFQNEAQLEKSRLLSDRFSAERPKGSFSTLEIQRTEQGDSAMYLCASSLAGLSTYEQYFGPGTRLTVT.

The CDR3 nucleotides read TGTGCCAGCAGCTTAGGGGAGTACGAGCAGTACTTC. It is translated as CASSLGEYEQYF. The chain uses TRBV7-2 and TRBJ2-7; D may be TRBD2 (5 bases). This CDR3 has 12 residues. V lost 1 base, J lost 4 bases, and 5 bases lay in between. Germline assignment: CDR1 SGHTA and CDR2 FQGNSA.